These 22 T cell receptor beta chains were sequenced from one sample in a study of cytomegalovirus exposure and HLA in healthy donors. Data came from immunoSEQ multiplex PCR; TCRdb stores just in-frame clones and leaves some out. The sample comprises 200,000 or so clones, over 80% of which are singletons, and approximately 0.99% rests with the top ten. The sample comprised PBMCs. Receptors were obtained from a woman under 30 in good health and CMV-seronegative.

J is TRBJ2-1 and V is TRBV28; 9 bases are a match to TRBD2. This CDR3 region has 15 residues. Germline values: CDR1 MDHEN, CDR2 SYDVKM. The V segment lost 5 bases and the J segment 4 bases; nucleotides outside the gene matches: 6. DNA for the CDR3: TGTGCCAGCAGTACAATAGCGGGAGTATACAATGAGCAGTTCTTC. Translated, it gives CASSTIAGVYNEQFF.

The rearrangement links TRBV9 to TRBJ2-7, with D maybe TRBD2 (5 bases). Trimming removed 0 bases from V and 5 bases from J, with 15 bases in between. CDR1 is SGDLS, CDR2 YYNGEE, per germline. This CDR3 contains 15 residues. CDR3 nucleotides: TGTGCCAGCAGCGTAGCTGAGGGCAGCAAGCACGAGCAGTACTTC. It yields the protein CASSVAEGSKHEQYF.

This chain links TRBV30 with TRBJ2-7, with D possibly TRBD1 on 5 matching bases. Germline-derived CDR1 and CDR2 are GTSNPN and SVGIG (reference sequence). The CDR3 has 15 amino acids. Trimming took 7 bases from V and 3 from J, leaving 22 bases between them. The CDR3 DNA reads TGTGCCTCCAAGACACAGGCCCTTCCCCTCTACGAGCAGTACTTC. Protein: CASKTQALPLYEQYF.

The rearrangement uses TRBV6-1 and TRBJ1-3; D is undetermined. CDR3 length: 13 amino acids. V lost 4 bases and J 4 bases, leaving 8 bases between the germline ends. Per the germline V gene, CDR1 is MNHNS and CDR2 is SASEGT. The DNA of the CDR3 is TGTGCCAGCAGTGTGTCACAGGGAAACACCATATATTTT. It encodes CASSVSQGNTIYF.

J is TRBJ1-1 and V is TRBV29-1; D unresolved. The CDR3 contains 11 residues. CDR1 is SQVTM and CDR2 is ANQGSEA in the germline V gene. Deletions cut 4 bases from V and 8 bases from J, with 11 bases between. CDR3 DNA: TGCAGCGTTGGCGGGAAGGCGGAAGCTTTCTTT. Translated, it gives CSVGGKAEAFF.

The CDR3 bases are TGTGCCATCATGGCAGGGATGAACACTGAAGCTTTCTTT. It yields the protein CAIMAGMNTEAFF. The chain uses TRBV10-3 and TRBJ1-1; TRBD1 is a possible D gene (5 bases). V was trimmed by 7 bases and J by 0 bases, leaving 9 bases between them. This CDR3 is 13 amino acids long. Per the germline V gene, CDR1 is ENHRY and CDR2 is SYGVKD.

The V call is TRBV4-1, the J call TRBJ2-1; TRBD2 matches 10 bases. In germline, CDR1 is MGHRA, CDR2 YSYEKL. CDR3 length equals 19 residues. V gave up 4 bases and J gave up 2 bases; unmatched junction bases: 14. The CDR3: CASSLPPRKREGPYNEQFF. CDR3 nucleotide sequence: TGCGCCAGCAGCCTTCCCCCCCGGAAGCGGGAGGGCCCCTACAATGAGCAGTTCTTC.

This chain joins TRBV6-1 and TRBJ2-5; 8 bases are a match to TRBD1. The germline gives CDR1 MNHNS, CDR2 SASEGT. The CDR3 runs to 17 residues. The trim removed 4 bases at V and 5 bases at J, leaving 15 bases unmatched. For the CDR3, the DNA is TGTGCCAGCAGTGTATCGGCAGGGGGCTCCCTGGGGGAGACCCAGTACTTC. This sequence encodes CASSVSAGGSLGETQYF.

The genes are TRBV12-5 and TRBJ1-1; 7 bases are shared with TRBD1. This CDR3 comprises 17 residues. The V gene's germline CDR1 is LGHNT and CDR2 FRNRAP. The V gene end was trimmed by 7 bases and the J gene end by 4 bases; junction bases not matched to a gene: 18. CDR3 coding DNA: TGTGCTAGTGCCCTACGCGAGGGGGCAGGGATACCCACTGAAGCTTTCTTT. Protein sequence: CASALREGAGIPTEAFF.

This clone was found a few times. The CDR3 sequence: CSVEGQPNSPLHF. The CDR3 coding sequence is TGCAGCGTTGAAGGACAGCCTAATTCACCCCTCCACTTT. V gene TRBV29-1 combines with J gene TRBJ1-6, with TRBD1 as a possible D gene (5 bases). Trimming took off 1 base at V and 6 bases at J, with 7 bases between the two ends. There are 13 residues in the CDR3. Germline-derived CDR1 and CDR2 are SQVTM and ANQGSEA.

This clone was counted a few times. V is TRBV10-3 and J is TRBJ1-1, with D perhaps TRBD1 (6 bases). Germline CDR1 is ENHRY and CDR2 is SYGVKD. V lost 7 bases and J 7 bases, leaving 10 bases between the germline ends. This CDR3 contains 11 residues. The CDR3 sequence: CAITTGHEAFF. The CDR3 nucleotides are TGTGCCATCACCACAGGGCATGAAGCTTTCTTT.

The V call is TRBV6-1, the J call TRBJ2-5; 7 nucleotides align to TRBD1. Germline V gene sequence: CDR1 MNHNS, CDR2 SASEGT. V was clipped by 4 bases and J by 5 bases; unmatched bases: 7. This CDR3 has 14 residues. CDR3 nucleotides: TGTGCCAGCAGTGTAGGGACAGCGACGGAGACCCAGTACTTC. Amino acid sequence: CASSVGTATETQYF.

The J gene is TRBJ2-2, the V gene TRBV6-5; D uncertain. The CDR3 totals 13 residues. Germline V gene sequence: CDR1 MNHEY, CDR2 SVGAGI. V lost 3 bases and J lost 6, with 8 bases in between. DNA for the CDR3: TGTGCCAGCAGTTATTCTTCCCCCGGGGAGCTGTTTTTT. Amino acid sequence: CASSYSSPGELFF.

This clone was found many times. This rearrangement joins TRBV2 to TRBJ1-2; no clear D. Germline V gene sequence: CDR1 SNHLY, CDR2 FYNNEI. Trimming took off 7 bases at V and 4 bases at J, with 13 bases between the two ends. This CDR3 is 13 amino acids long. The CDR3 here is CASTSQVIYGYTF. The CDR3 nucleotides are TGTGCCAGCACCTCCCAGGTTATCTATGGCTACACCTTC. The whole variable domain, filled in from reference TRBV2 and TRBJ1-2, reads EPEVTQTPSHQVTQMGQEVILRCVPISNHLYFYWYRQILGQKVEFLVSFYNNEISEKSEIFDDQFSVERPDGSNFTLKIRSTKLEDSAMYFCASTSQVIYGYTFGSGTRLTVV.

This chain links TRBV28 with TRBJ2-7; 10 positions agree with TRBD1. There are 16 residues in the CDR3. Losses at the gene ends were 4 bases for V and 0 bases for J; bases not matched to a gene: 6. Germline CDR1 is MDHEN and CDR2 is SYDVKM. The CDR3 reads CASSSPRDRGSYEQYF. CDR3 nucleotides: TGTGCCAGCAGTTCCCCCCGGGACAGGGGCTCCTACGAGCAGTACTTC.

This CDR3 reads CAWSRITEAFF. CDR3 sequence (DNA): TGTGCCTGGAGCCGTATCACTGAAGCTTTCTTT. This chain links TRBV30 with TRBJ1-1; D uncertain. Germline V gene lookup returns CDR1 GTSNPN and CDR2 SVGIG (reference sequence). The CDR3 extends over 11 amino acids. Trimming took off 3 bases at V and 4 bases at J, with 6 bases between the two ends.

This clone was seen only once. V usage is TRBV6-5 and J usage is TRBJ1-4; TRBD1 aligns across 9 bases. Germline lookup yields CDR1 MNHEY and CDR2 SVGAGI. There are 14 residues in the CDR3. J lost 8 bases, V lost 6 bases, and 7 bases had no gene match. The DNA for the CDR3 is TGTGCCAGCAGGAAGACAGGGGGTATGGAAAAACTGTTTTTT. Amino acid sequence: CASRKTGGMEKLFF.

This chain connects TRBV5-1 to TRBJ1-2; D remains ambiguous. The germline V and J ends were trimmed by 0 bases and 7 bases, with 10 bases remaining between them. CDR3 length: 13 amino acids. Germline CDR1 and CDR2: SGHRS and YFSETQ. The CDR3 DNA reads as TGCGCCAGCAGCTTGGCCAGTGGAGGTGGCTACACCTTC. Residues: CASSLASGGGYTF. Combining the CDR3 with reference TRBV5-1 and TRBJ1-2 gives the whole variable domain KAGVTQTPRYLIKTRGQQVTLSCSPISGHRSVSWYQQTPGQGLQFLFEYFSETQRNKGNFPGRFSGRQFSNSRSEMNVSTLELGDSALYLCASSLASGGGYTFGSGTRLTVV.

The sample holds one count of this clone. The chain joins TRBV11-2 to TRBJ2-1; 14 positions match TRBD2. J was trimmed by 8 bases and V by 6 bases; bases with no gene match: 12. Germline V gene lookup returns CDR1 SGHAT and CDR2 FQNNGV. This CDR3 region has 17 residues. CDR3 nucleotide sequence: TGTGCCAGCAGTTCCCTTGGGACTAGCGGGAGTAACCATGAGCAGTTCTTC. Residues: CASSSLGTSGSNHEQFF.

The V and J genes are TRBV2 and TRBJ2-1; 8 bases are a match to TRBD2. Germline-derived CDR1 and CDR2 are SNHLY and FYNNEI. The CDR3 runs 17 residues. With V trimmed by 6 bases and J by 4 bases, 14 bases remained unmatched. The CDR3 region has the DNA TGTGCCAGCAGAGACCGTCCTCCGGGACTAGGATACAATGAGCAGTTCTTC. Translating it yields CASRDRPPGLGYNEQFF.

The CDR3 DNA follows: TGTGCCAGCAGGTCGACTAGCGGGAGACCACACGAGCAGTACTTC. This gives the protein CASRSTSGRPHEQYF. The gene calls are TRBV11-2 and TRBJ2-7, with 12 bases fitting TRBD2. CDR3 length: 15 amino acids. With V trimmed by 6 bases and J by 5 bases, 8 bases remained unmatched. From germline, CDR1 is SGHAT and CDR2 FQNNGV.

This clone has a single count. This sequence joins TRBV9 and TRBJ2-7, with 7 bases fitting TRBD2. The germline V gene has CDR1 SGDLS and CDR2 YYNGEE. The length of the CDR3 is 15 residues. V lost 3 bases, J lost 0 bases, and 6 bases stayed unmatched. The CDR3 loop is CASSALGGSSYEQYF. DNA for the CDR3: TGTGCCAGCAGCGCCCTTGGCGGGAGCTCCTACGAGCAGTACTTC.